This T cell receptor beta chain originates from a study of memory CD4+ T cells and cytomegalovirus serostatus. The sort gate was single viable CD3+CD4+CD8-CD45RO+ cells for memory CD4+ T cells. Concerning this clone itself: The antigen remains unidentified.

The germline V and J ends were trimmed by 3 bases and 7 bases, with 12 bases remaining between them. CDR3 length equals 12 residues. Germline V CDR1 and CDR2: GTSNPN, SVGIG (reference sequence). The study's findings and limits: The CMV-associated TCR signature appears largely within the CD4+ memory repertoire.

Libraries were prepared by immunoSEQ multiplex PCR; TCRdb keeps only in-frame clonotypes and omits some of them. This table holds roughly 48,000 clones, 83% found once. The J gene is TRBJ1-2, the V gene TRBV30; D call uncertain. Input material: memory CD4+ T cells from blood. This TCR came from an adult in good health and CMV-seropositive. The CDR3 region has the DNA TGTGCCTGGAGCGCATCGGTCGGTGGCTACACCTTC. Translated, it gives CAWSASVGGYTF. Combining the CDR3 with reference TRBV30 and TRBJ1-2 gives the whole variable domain SQTIHQWPATLVQPVGSPLSLECTVEGTSNPNLYWYRQAAGRGLQLLFYSVGIGQISSEVPQNLSASRPQDRQFILSSKKLLLSDSGFYLCAWSASVGGYTFGSGTRLTVV.